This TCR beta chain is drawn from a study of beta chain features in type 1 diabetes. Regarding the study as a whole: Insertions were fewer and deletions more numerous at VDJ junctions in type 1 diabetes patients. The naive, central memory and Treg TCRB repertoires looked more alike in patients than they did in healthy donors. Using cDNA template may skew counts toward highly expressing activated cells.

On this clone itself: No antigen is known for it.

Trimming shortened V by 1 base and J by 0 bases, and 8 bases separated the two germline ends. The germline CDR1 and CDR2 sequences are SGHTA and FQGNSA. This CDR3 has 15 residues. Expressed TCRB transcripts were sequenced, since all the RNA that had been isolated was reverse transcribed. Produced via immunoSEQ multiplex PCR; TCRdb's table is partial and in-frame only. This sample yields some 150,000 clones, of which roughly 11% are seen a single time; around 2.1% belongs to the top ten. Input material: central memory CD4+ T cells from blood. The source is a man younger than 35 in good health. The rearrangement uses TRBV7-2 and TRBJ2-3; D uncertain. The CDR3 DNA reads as TGTGCCAGCAGCTTAGATTCCCGGAGCACAGATACGCAGTATTTT. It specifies CASSLDSRSTDTQYF.